This is a list of T cell receptor beta chains from one sample in a study of blood T cells in healthy people across ages. TCRdb analysed the 5' RACE reads with MiXCR anew, one entry per CDR3 protein. This table has 1.5 million to 2 million distinct CDR3 sequences, roughly 32% appearing once. The sample taken for sequencing was blood. Receptors were obtained from a woman younger than 45 in good health. CDR3s include the opening cysteine and the closing phenylalanine or tryptophan. The order of the fields is CDR3 length, J gene, D gene, clone size, V gene, CDR3 protein, CDR3 DNA. A D gene is named only where the DNA matches it firmly. Size values are once, few and many counts, or a class for expanded clones, and some rows have none.

18	TRBJ2-6	TRBD1	.	TRBV2	CASRVQRTGDIGTNVLTF	TGTGCCAGCAGAGTCCAAAGGACAGGGGATATTGGAACCAACGTCCTGACTTTC
15	TRBJ1-5	.	.	TRBV6-2/TRBV6-3	CASRLSWRVYQPQHF	TGTGCCAGCAGACTCTCCTGGCGGGTATATCAGCCCCAGCATTTT
12	TRBJ2-7	.	few	TRBV20-1	CSAPVQGYEQYF	TGCAGTGCCCCCGTACAGGGCTACGAGCAGTACTTC
15	TRBJ2-7	TRBD1	few	TRBV5-1	CASSDTDRGPSEQYF	TGCGCCAGCAGCGATACCGACAGGGGGCCTTCAGAGCAGTACTTC
15	TRBJ2-2	.	.	TRBV6-2/TRBV6-3	CASSRRTGRAGELFF	TGTGCCAGCAGTCGACGGACAGGGAGGGCCGGGGAGCTGTTTTTT
15	TRBJ2-3	.	.	TRBV27	CASSSRGVFTDTQYF	TGTGCCAGCAGCTCCCGTGGCGTTTTCACAGATACGCAGTATTTT
15	TRBJ1-1	.	.	TRBV20-1	CSARDLRGSTDEAFF	TGCAGTGCTAGAGACCTCAGGGGAAGTACGGATGAAGCTTTCTTT
14	TRBJ1-5	.	.	TRBV6-5	CASSLTAGYQPQHF	TGTGCCAGCAGCCTGACGGCAGGATATCAGCCCCAGCATTTT
12	TRBJ2-7	TRBD2	many	TRBV12-3/TRBV12-4	CASGRAPYEQYF	TGTGCTAGCGGGAGAGCTCCCTACGAGCAGTACTTC
15	TRBJ2-5	TRBD2	.	TRBV2	CASTSGLAGAQTQYF	TGTGCCAGCACCAGTGGACTAGCGGGAGCCCAGACCCAGTACTTC
15	TRBJ2-7	TRBD2	many	TRBV20-1	CSARMRLAHPYEQYF	TGCAGTGCTAGAATGAGACTAGCGCATCCCTACGAGCAGTACTTC
15	TRBJ2-7	TRBD1	.	TRBV12-3/TRBV12-4	CASSLGTEGSYEQYF	TGTGCCAGCAGTTTGGGGACAGAGGGCTCCTACGAGCAGTACTTC
14	TRBJ1-2	TRBD1	.	TRBV5-6	CASSLLGQARGYTF	TGTGCCAGCAGCCTGCTAGGACAGGCTCGAGGCTACACCTTC
13	TRBJ2-7	.	.	TRBV29-1	CSAVGLHSYEQYF	TGCAGCGCTGTCGGCCTGCACTCCTACGAGCAGTACTTC
17	TRBJ1-1	.	.	TRBV20-1	CSARRILRGGVDTEAFF	TGCAGTGCTAGGAGGATCCTACGGGGCGGAGTGGACACTGAAGCTTTCTTT
15	TRBJ2-7	.	.	TRBV7-8	CASSLTDSNFYEQYF	TGTGCCAGCAGCCTTACCGACAGTAACTTCTACGAGCAGTACTTC
14	TRBJ2-7	.	few	TRBV12-3/TRBV12-4	CASTPRGFSYEQYF	TGTGCCAGCACTCCTCGGGGCTTTTCTTACGAGCAGTACTTC
14	TRBJ2-5	.	.	TRBV20-1	CSASPALARETQYF	TGCAGTGCTAGCCCCGCGCTAGCCCGAGAGACCCAGTACTTC
14	TRBJ2-5	.	many	TRBV20-1	CSAGRVMGGETQYF	TGCAGTGCTGGCCGGGTGATGGGGGGAGAGACCCAGTACTTC
13	TRBJ2-5	.	.	TRBV20-1	CSAVGKYQETQYF	TGCAGCGCGGTTGGAAAGTACCAAGAGACCCAGTACTTC
14	TRBJ1-2	TRBD1	once	TRBV5-1	CASSSDRTHYGYTF	TGCGCCAGCAGCTCGGACAGGACTCACTATGGCTACACCTTC
13	TRBJ1-2	.	.	TRBV5-5	CASSLGRMSGYTF	TGTGCCAGCAGCTTAGGACGGATGAGTGGCTACACCTTC
15	TRBJ2-3	.	.	TRBV3-1	CVSSQRATGTDTQYF	TGTGTCAGCAGCCAGAGGGCCACGGGCACAGATACGCAGTATTTT
16	TRBJ2-3	TRBD2	.	TRBV7-3	CASSPGTSELTDTQYF	TGTGCCAGCAGTCCCGGGACTAGCGAACTCACAGATACGCAGTATTTT
15	TRBJ2-7	.	few	TRBV3-1	CASSPPWAGTYEQYF	TGTGCCAGCAGCCCCCCGTGGGCAGGGACCTACGAGCAGTACTTC
15	TRBJ2-1	.	many	TRBV28	CASTPGGRIYNEQFF	TGTGCCAGCACCCCAGGGGGGAGGATATACAATGAGCAGTTCTTC
17	TRBJ2-7	TRBD1	once	TRBV27	CASSSFFPGQGAPEQYF	TGTGCCAGCAGTTCCTTCTTCCCGGGACAGGGGGCCCCCGAGCAGTACTTC
15	TRBJ1-1	TRBD1	.	TRBV7-9	CASSPSQGMNTEAFF	TGTGCCAGCAGCCCCTCACAGGGGATGAACACTGAAGCTTTCTTT
14	TRBJ1-1	.	few	TRBV27	CASSPGLWHTEAFF	TGTGCCAGCAGTCCTGGACTATGGCACACTGAAGCTTTCTTT
16	TRBJ2-1	.	.	TRBV3-1	CASSHRTIQRDNEQFF	TGTGCCAGCAGCCACCGGACTATCCAGCGGGACAATGAGCAGTTCTTC
14	TRBJ1-1	.	.	TRBV29-1	CSVSFGGAGTEAFF	TGCAGCGTATCCTTTGGGGGGGCAGGTACTGAAGCTTTCTTT
22	TRBJ2-1	TRBD2	.	TRBV3-1	CASSQDKRDWLAGGPDKNEQFF	TGTGCCAGCAGCCAAGACAAGCGGGATTGGCTAGCGGGAGGGCCGGATAAGAATGAGCAGTTCTTC
14	TRBJ2-4	TRBD1	few	TRBV28	CASSPGTGGFSQYF	TGTGCCAGCAGTCCTGGGACAGGGGGTTTCAGTCAGTACTTC
15	TRBJ1-2	.	.	TRBV27	CASSSYLDSPYGYTF	TGTGCCAGCAGTTCCTATCTAGATTCCCCCTATGGCTACACCTTC
16	TRBJ2-1	.	.	TRBV5-4	CASTPEGPNSYNEQFF	TGTGCCAGCACCCCGGAGGGCCCAAATTCCTACAATGAGCAGTTCTTC
15	TRBJ1-4	TRBD1	few	TRBV20-1	CSARDEATGIEKLFF	TGCAGTGCTAGAGATGAAGCGACAGGGATTGAAAAACTGTTTTTT
17	TRBJ2-1	TRBD2	.	TRBV2	CASSVGFRGGAVNEQFF	TGTGCCAGCAGTGTCGGGTTTCGGGGGGGGGCAGTCAATGAGCAGTTCTTC
18	TRBJ2-4	.	few	TRBV24-1	CATSDYTVPGETKNIQYF	TGTGCCACCAGTGATTACACCGTCCCAGGAGAGACTAAAAACATTCAGTACTTC
17	TRBJ2-7	TRBD2	many	TRBV29-1	CSVEPGPRLADSYEQYF	TGCAGCGTCGAGCCGGGACCGAGACTAGCGGACTCCTACGAGCAGTACTTC
13	TRBJ2-3	TRBD2	many	TRBV29-1	CSVSSGSTDTQYF	TGCAGCGTTTCTAGCGGGAGCACAGATACGCAGTATTTT
10	TRBJ1-2	.	few	TRBV2	CASSSDGYTF	TGTGCCAGCAGCAGTGATGGCTACACCTTC
16	TRBJ2-1	.	.	TRBV4-1	CASSLPPRGTYNERFF	TGCGCCAGCAGCCTTCCCCCAAGGGGAACCTACAATGAGCGGTTCTTC
17	TRBJ2-3	TRBD1	.	TRBV9	CASSGNRDRGITDTQYF	TGTGCCAGCAGCGGAAACCGGGACAGGGGAATCACAGATACGCAGTATTTT
14	TRBJ2-7	.	once	TRBV24-1	CATSDPDMGEIQYF	TGCGCCACCAGTGATCCGGACATGGGAGAGATCCAGTACTTC
15	TRBJ1-2	TRBD1	few	TRBV7-8	CASSFGQGLDYGYTF	TGTGCCAGCAGCTTTGGACAGGGGTTAGACTATGGCTACACCTTC
11	TRBJ2-2	.	.	TRBV20-1	CSAIGTGELFF	TGCAGTGCCATAGGGACCGGGGAGCTGTTTTTT
11	TRBJ2-7	.	few	TRBV5-1	CASSNGVEQYF	TGCGCCAGCAGTAACGGAGTCGAGCAGTACTTC
12	TRBJ2-2	.	.	TRBV13	CASSSSTGELFF	TGTGCCAGCAGCTCCAGTACCGGGGAGCTGTTTTTT
14	TRBJ2-3	.	.	TRBV24-1	CATRAEEGTDTQYF	TGTGCCACCCGAGCGGAGGAGGGAACAGATACGCAGTATTTT
12	TRBJ2-1	.	few	TRBV5-1	CASTHPGYEQFF	TGCGCCAGCACCCACCCAGGATACGAGCAGTTCTTC
15	TRBJ1-1	TRBD1	few	TRBV3-1	CASSPYGQGRTEAFF	TGTGCCAGCAGCCCTTATGGACAGGGGAGGACTGAAGCTTTCTTT
14	TRBJ2-7	.	few	TRBV7-2	CASSRAGRFYEQYF	TGTGCCAGCAGCAGGGCAGGACGGTTCTACGAGCAGTACTTC
14	TRBJ2-6	.	many	TRBV5-5	CASSDGFGANVLTF	TGTGCCAGCAGCGACGGGTTCGGGGCCAACGTCCTGACTTTC
11	TRBJ1-1	.	few	TRBV12-3/TRBV12-4	CASSPITEAFF	TGTGCCAGCAGCCCAATCACTGAAGCTTTCTTT
15	TRBJ2-7	.	.	TRBV12-3/TRBV12-4	CTSSLGAGASYEQYF	TGTACCAGCAGTTTAGGGGCTGGGGCGTCCTACGAGCAGTACTTC
15	TRBJ2-7	TRBD1	.	TRBV9	CASSGPGQGGYEQYF	TGTGCCAGCAGCGGCCCGGGACAGGGGGGATACGAGCAGTACTTC
17	TRBJ2-1	TRBD2	.	TRBV12-3/TRBV12-4	CASSLVREGKGEDEQFF	TGTGCCAGCAGTTTGGTCCGGGAGGGCAAAGGGGAAGATGAGCAGTTCTTC